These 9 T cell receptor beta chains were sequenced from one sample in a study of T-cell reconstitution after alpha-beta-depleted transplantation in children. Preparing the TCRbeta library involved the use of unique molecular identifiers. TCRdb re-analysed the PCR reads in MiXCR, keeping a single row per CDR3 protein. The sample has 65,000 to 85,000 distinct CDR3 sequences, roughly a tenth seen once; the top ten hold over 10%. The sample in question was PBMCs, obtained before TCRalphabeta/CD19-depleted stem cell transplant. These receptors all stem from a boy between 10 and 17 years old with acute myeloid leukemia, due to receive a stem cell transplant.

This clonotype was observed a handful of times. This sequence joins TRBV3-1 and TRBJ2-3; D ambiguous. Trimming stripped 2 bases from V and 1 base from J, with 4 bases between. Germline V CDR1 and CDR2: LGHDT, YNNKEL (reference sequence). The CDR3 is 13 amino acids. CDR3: CASSQWGTDTQYF. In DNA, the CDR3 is TGTGCCAGCAGCCAATGGGGCACAGATACGCAGTATTTT.

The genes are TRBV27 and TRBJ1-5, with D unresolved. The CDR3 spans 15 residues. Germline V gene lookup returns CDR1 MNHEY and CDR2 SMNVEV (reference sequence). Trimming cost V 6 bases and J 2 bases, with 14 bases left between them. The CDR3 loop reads CASRQTALGNQPQHF. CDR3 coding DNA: TGTGCCAGCAGGCAGACCGCCCTTGGCAATCAGCCCCAGCATTTT.

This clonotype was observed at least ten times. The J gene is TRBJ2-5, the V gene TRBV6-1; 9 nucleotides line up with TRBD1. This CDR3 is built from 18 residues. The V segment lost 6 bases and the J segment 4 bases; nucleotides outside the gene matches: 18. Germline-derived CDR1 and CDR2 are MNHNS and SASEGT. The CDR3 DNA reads TGTGCCAGCAGCCCCGGACAGGGGCGACCCCTCTTTCGAGAGACCCAGTACTTC. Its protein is CASSPGQGRPLFRETQYF.

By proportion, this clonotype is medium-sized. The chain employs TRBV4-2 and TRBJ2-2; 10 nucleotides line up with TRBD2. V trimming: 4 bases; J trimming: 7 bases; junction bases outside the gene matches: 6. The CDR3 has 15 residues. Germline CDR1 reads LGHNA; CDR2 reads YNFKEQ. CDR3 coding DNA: TGTGCCAGCAGCCCAAGCGGGGGGGCCAACGGGGAGCTGTTTTTT. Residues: CASSPSGGANGELFF.

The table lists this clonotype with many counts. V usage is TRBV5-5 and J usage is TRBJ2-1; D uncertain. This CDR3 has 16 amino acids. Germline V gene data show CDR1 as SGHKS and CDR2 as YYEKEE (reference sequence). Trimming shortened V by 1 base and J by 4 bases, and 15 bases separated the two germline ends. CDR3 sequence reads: CASSLKNPGGYNEQFF. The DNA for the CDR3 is TGTGCCAGCAGCTTGAAGAACCCAGGTGGTTACAATGAGCAGTTCTTC.

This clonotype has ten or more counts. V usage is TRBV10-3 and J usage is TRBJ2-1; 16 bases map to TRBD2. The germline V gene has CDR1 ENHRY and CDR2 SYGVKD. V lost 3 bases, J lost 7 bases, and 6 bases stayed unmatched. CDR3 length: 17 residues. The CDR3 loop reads CAISEMGLAGGTNEQFF. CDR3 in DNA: TGTGCCATCAGTGAAATGGGACTAGCGGGGGGGACGAATGAGCAGTTCTTC.

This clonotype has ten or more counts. CDR3 nucleotide sequence: TGCAGCGTTGACCCCGGGAGAAACACCATATATTTT. It is translated as CSVDPGRNTIYF. This chain uses TRBV29-1 with TRBJ1-3; D gene uncertain. The germline V and J ends were trimmed by 3 bases and 5 bases, with 8 bases remaining between them. The CDR3 sequence is 12 residues long. Germline CDR1 and CDR2: SQVTM and ANQGSEA.

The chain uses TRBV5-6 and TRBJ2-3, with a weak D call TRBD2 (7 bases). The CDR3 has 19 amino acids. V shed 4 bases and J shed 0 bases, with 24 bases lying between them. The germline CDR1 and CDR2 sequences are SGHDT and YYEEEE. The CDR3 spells CASSRGPFTGRGSTDTQYF. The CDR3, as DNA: TGTGCCAGCAGCCGGGGTCCATTTACAGGGAGGGGAAGCACAGATACGCAGTATTTT.

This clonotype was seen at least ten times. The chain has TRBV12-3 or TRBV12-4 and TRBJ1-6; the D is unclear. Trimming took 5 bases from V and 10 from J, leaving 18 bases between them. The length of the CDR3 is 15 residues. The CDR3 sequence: CASSPMFVRGSPLHF. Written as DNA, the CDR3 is TGTGCCAGCAGTCCAATGTTTGTCAGAGGGTCACCCCTCCACTTT.